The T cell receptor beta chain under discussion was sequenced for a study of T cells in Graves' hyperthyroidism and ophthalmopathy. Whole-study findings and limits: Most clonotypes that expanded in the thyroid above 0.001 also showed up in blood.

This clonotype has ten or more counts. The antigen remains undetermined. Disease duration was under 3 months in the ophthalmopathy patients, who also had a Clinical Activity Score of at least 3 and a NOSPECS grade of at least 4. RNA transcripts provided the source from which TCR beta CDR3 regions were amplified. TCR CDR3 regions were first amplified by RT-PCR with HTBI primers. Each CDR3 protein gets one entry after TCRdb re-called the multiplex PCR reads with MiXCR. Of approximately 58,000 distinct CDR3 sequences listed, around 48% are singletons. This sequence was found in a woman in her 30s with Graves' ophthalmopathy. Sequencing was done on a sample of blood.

CDR3 in amino acids: CASSLGTSGNNEQFF. Written as DNA, the CDR3 is TGTGCCAGCAGCTTAGGGACTAGCGGAAACAATGAGCAGTTCTTC. This sequence joins TRBV7-3 and TRBJ2-1; 11 nucleotides line up with TRBD2. Germline loops: CDR1 SGHTA, CDR2 FQGTGA. With 2 bases clipped from V and 5 bases from J, the junction kept 2 bases outside the gene matches. The CDR3 extends over 15 amino acids.